This T cell receptor beta chain was identified during a study of cytomegalovirus exposure and HLA in healthy donors. Whole-study results and caveats: Association of around 17,000 TCR beta sequences with HLA alleles was found at 0.05 false discovery rate in a later analysis.

Trimming cost V 1 base and J 3 bases; bases outside gene matches: 6. The germline V gene has CDR1 LNHNV and CDR2 YYDKDF (reference sequence). The CDR3 runs 16 residues. With respect to this clone: Its target is unknown.

Amplification used 60 Vbeta primers and 13 Jbeta primers. Data came from immunoSEQ multiplex PCR; TCRdb stores just in-frame clones and leaves some out. Of around 130,000 clones listed, 60% to 80% are singletons. The receptor comes from a middle-aged man in good health and CMV-seronegative. This rearrangement joins TRBV15 to TRBJ1-1, with 9 bases aligning to TRBD1. The sample comprised PBMCs. CDR3 nucleotides: TGTGCCACCAGCAGAGCCCGGGACAGGGCCGACACTGAAGCTTTCTTT. Protein product: CATSRARDRADTEAFF.